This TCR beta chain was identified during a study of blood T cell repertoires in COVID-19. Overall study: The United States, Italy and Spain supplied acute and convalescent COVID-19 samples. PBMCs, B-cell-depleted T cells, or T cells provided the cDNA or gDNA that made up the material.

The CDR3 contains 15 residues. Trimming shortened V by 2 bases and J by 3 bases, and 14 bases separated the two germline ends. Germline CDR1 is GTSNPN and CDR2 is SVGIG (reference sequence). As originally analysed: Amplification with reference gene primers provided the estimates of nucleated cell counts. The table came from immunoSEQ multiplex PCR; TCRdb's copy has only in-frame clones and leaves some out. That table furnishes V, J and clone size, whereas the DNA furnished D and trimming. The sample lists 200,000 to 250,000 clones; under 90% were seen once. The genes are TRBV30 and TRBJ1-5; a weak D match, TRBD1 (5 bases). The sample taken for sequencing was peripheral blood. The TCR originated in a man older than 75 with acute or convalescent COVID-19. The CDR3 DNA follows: TGTGCCTGGAGTAGGGGAGGGGATGTCAATCAGCCCCAGCATTTT. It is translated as CAWSRGGDVNQPQHF.